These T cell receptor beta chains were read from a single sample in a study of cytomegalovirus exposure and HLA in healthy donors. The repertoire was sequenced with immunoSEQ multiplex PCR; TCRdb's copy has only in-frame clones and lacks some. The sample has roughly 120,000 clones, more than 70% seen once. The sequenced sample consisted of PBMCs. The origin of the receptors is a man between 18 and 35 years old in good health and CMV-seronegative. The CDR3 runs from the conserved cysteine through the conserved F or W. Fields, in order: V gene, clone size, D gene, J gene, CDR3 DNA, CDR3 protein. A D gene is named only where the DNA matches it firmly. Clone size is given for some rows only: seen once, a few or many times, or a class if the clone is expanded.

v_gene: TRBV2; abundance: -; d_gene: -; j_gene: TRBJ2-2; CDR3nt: TGTGCCAGCAGTGCGACATCATACACCGGGGAGCTGTTTTTT; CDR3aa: CASSATSYTGELFF
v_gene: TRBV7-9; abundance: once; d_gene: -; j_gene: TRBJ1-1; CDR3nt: TGTGCCAGCAGGCCCAACGGGGTCACTGAAGCTTTCTTT; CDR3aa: CASRPNGVTEAFF
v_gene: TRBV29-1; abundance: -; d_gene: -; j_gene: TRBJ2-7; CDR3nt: TGCAGCGTTGTTTCGCCGGGAGTGTACTACGAGCAGTACTTC; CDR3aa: CSVVSPGVYYEQYF
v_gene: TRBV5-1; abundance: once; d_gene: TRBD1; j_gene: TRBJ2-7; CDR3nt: TGCGCCAGCACTCCAGGGGGCGGCGAGCAGTACTTC; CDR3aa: CASTPGGGEQYF
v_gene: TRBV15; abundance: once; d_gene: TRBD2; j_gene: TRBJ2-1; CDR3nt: TGTGCCACCAGCAGCGACAGGACTAGCGGGAGTAGCTATGAGCAGTTCTTC; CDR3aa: CATSSDRTSGSSYEQFF
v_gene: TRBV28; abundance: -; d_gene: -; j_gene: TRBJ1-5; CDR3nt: TGTGCCACCCATACGCGACAAGGCAATCAGCCCCAGCATTTT; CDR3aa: CATHTRQGNQPQHF
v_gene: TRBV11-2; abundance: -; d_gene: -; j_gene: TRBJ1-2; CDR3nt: TGTGCCAGCAATGTGGGGGGGTACTATGGCTACACCTTC; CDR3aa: CASNVGGYYGYTF
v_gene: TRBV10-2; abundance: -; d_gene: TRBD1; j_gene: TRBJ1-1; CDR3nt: TGCGCCAGCAGTACCGGACAGGGACGGAACACTGAAGCTTTCTTT; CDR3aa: CASSTGQGRNTEAFF
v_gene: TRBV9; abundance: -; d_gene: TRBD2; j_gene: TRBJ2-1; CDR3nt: TGTGCCAGCAGCGCCCGGAAACGGACTAGCGGTTTCGATGAGCAGTTCTTC; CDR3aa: CASSARKRTSGFDEQFF
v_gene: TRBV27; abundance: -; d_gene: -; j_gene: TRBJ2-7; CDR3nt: TGTGCCAGCAGTTTATCAACCATTACGGACGAGCAGTACTTC; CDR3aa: CASSLSTITDEQYF
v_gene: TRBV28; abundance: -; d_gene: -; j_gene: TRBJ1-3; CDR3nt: TGTGCCAGCAGTTTAAGCAGAAACACCATATATTTT; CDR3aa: CASSLSRNTIYF
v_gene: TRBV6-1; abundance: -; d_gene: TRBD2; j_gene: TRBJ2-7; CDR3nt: TGTGCCATTACCCTTGGACTAGCGAGTTACGAGCAGTACTTC; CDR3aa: CAITLGLASYEQYF
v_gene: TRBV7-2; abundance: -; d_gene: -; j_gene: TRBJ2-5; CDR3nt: TGTGCCAGCAGCTACCCGGCGGGAACTAAAGAGACCCAGTACTTC; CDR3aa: CASSYPAGTKETQYF
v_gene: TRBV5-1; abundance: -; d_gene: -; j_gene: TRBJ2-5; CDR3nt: TGCGCCAGCAGCCCGTCGACAGAGAAACAAGAGACCCAGTACTTC; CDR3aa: CASSPSTEKQETQYF
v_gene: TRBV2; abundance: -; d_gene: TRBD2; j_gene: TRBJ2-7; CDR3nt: TGTGCCAGCGAACTAGCGGGTCACGAGCAGTACTTC; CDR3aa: CASELAGHEQYF
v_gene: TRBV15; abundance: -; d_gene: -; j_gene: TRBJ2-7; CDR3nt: TGTGCCACCAGCATCTACAGGGATACCTACGAGCAGTACTTC; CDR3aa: CATSIYRDTYEQYF
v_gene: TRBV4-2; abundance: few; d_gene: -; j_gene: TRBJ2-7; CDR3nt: TGTGCCAGCAGCCAAGGGGAGTTCGGGCGGACAGTTTATTACGAGCAGTACTTC; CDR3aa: CASSQGEFGRTVYYEQYF
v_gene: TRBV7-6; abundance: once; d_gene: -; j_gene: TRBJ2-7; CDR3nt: TGTGCCAGCAGCTTAATGAGTAACCGTGGGACAATGTTCGAGCAGTACTTC; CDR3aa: CASSLMSNRGTMFEQYF
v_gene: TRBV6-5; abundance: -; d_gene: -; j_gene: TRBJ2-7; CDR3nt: TGTGCCAGCAGTCGCCCAGGGGGGACCTACGAGCAGTACTTC; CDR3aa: CASSRPGGTYEQYF
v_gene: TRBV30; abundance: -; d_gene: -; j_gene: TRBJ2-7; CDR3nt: TGTGCCTGGAGTCCTGGAGCGGAATTGGACCAGTACTTC; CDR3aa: CAWSPGAELDQYF
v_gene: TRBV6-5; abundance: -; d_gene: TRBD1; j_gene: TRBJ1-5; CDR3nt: TGTGCCAGCAGAACCGACAGGGCGGGCCAGCCCCAGCATTTT; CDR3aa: CASRTDRAGQPQHF
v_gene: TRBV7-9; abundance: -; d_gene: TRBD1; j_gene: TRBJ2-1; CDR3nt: TGTGCCAGCAGCAGGACAGGGGGGATCGTCTATGAGCAGTTCTTC; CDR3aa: CASSRTGGIVYEQFF
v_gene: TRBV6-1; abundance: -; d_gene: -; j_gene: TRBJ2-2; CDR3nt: TGTGCCAGCAGTGAGTCGGGGGAGCTGTTTTTT; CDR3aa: CASSESGELFF
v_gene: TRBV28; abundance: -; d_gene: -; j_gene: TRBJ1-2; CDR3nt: TGTGCCAGCAGTTTCAATAACAGGAACGGCTATGGCTACACCTTC; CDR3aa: CASSFNNRNGYGYTF
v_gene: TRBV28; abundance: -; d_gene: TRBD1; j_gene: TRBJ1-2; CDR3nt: TGTGCCAGCAGTTTAGACAGGGGTGTCTATGGCTACACCTTC; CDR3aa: CASSLDRGVYGYTF
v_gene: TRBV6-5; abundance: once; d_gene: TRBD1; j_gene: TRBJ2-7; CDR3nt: TGTGCCAGCAGTTACCTAACCTCGACAGGGGCCTACGAGCAGTACTTC; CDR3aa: CASSYLTSTGAYEQYF
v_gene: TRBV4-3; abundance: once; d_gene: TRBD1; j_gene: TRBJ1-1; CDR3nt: TGCGCCAGCAGCCAAGAGGGGACAGGGATGAACACTGAAGCTTTCTTT; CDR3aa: CASSQEGTGMNTEAFF
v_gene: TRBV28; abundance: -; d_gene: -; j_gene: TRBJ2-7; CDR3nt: TGTGCCAGCAGTACCCGATCCGGGACACGCTCCTACGAGCAGTACTTC; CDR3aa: CASSTRSGTRSYEQYF
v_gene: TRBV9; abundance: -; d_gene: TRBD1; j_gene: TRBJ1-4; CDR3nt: TGTGCCAGCAGCGTATCCGGGACAGGATCATTAGGGGAAAAACTGTTTTTT; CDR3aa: CASSVSGTGSLGEKLFF
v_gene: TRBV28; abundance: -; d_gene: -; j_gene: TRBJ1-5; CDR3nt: TGTGCCAGCAGTTTATTCGCAGGGTTGGTCAATCAGCCCCAGCATTTT; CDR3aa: CASSLFAGLVNQPQHF
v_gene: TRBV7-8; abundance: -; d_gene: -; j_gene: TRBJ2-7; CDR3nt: TGTGCCAGCAGCTTAGATTCTACTACCTACGAGCAGTACTTC; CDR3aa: CASSLDSTTYEQYF
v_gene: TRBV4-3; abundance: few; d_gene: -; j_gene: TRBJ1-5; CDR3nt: TGCGCCAGCAGCCAAGACACCACATCGGGGCCCCAGCATTTT; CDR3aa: CASSQDTTSGPQHF
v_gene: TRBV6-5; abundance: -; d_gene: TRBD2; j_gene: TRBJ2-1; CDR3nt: TGTGCCAGCAGTTCCACGGGGGGGCTAAACAATGAGCAGTTCTTC; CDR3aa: CASSSTGGLNNEQFF
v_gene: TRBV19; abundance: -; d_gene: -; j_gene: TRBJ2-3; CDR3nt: TGTGCCAGTAGTGTCGACAGTACAGATACGCAGTATTTT; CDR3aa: CASSVDSTDTQYF
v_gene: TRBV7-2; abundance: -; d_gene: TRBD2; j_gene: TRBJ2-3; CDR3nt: TGTGCCAGCAGCGTCACTAGCGCAAACACAGATACGCAGTATTTT; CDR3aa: CASSVTSANTDTQYF
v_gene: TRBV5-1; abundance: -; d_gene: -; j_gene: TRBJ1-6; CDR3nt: TGCGCCAGCAGCTTGGGACAGTATAATTCACCCCTCCACTTT; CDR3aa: CASSLGQYNSPLHF
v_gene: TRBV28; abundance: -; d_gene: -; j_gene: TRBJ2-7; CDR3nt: TGTGCCAGCATCCCCCGGGGGTACGGCTACGAGCAGTACTTC; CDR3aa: CASIPRGYGYEQYF
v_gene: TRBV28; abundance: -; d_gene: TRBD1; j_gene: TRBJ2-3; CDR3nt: TGTGCCAGCAGCCTTGACCCGAGGGACACAGGGGACCAGAGCACAGATACGCAGTATTTT; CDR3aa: CASSLDPRDTGDQSTDTQYF